Listed here are 25 T cell receptor beta chains from one sample, sequenced in a study of blood T cell repertoires in COVID-19. Produced via immunoSEQ multiplex PCR; TCRdb's table is partial and in-frame only. The table lists 260,000 or so clones, around 82% of them singletons. Sequenced material: peripheral blood. The receptors stem from a human donor in a cohort sampled during active COVID-19.

This clone was seen a single time. The chain links TRBV9 to TRBJ2-3; 7 nucleotides align to TRBD1. The CDR3 is 15 residues long. The germline V gene has CDR1 SGDLS and CDR2 YYNGEE. V shed 4 bases, J shed 2 bases, and the junction held 7 bases outside the gene matches. CDR3: CASSLWDSPTDTQYF. In nucleotides, the CDR3 is TGTGCCAGCAGCTTATGGGACAGCCCCACAGATACGCAGTATTTT.

CDR3 amino acids: CASSVVSGRASFYNEQFF. In nucleotides, the CDR3 is TGTGCCAGCAGCGTTGTTAGCGGGAGGGCCTCTTTCTACAATGAGCAGTTCTTC. The chain carries TRBV9 and TRBJ2-1; 11 bases agree with TRBD2. Germline V gene sequence: CDR1 SGDLS, CDR2 YYNGEE. The CDR3 has 18 residues. The V segment lost 2 bases and the J segment 3 bases; nucleotides outside the gene matches: 10.

This sequence joins TRBV28 and TRBJ2-7; a possible D gene is TRBD1 (5 bases). This CDR3 has 13 amino acids. Trimming removed 5 bases at V and 1 base at J, with 9 bases between. Germline V CDR1 and CDR2: MDHEN, SYDVKM. CDR3 coding DNA: TGTGCCAGCAGTATTGACAGTTCCTACGAGCAGTACTTC. Residues: CASSIDSSYEQYF. Variable domain in full (rest from reference TRBV28 and TRBJ2-7): DVKVTQSSRYLVKRTGEKVFLECVQDMDHENMFWYRQDPGLGLRLIYFSYDVKMKEKGDIPEGYSVSREKKERFSLILESASTNQTSMYLCASSIDSSYEQYFGPGTRLTVT.

V is TRBV19 and J is TRBJ1-1; possibly TRBD1 for D (5 bases). This CDR3 contains 13 residues. Germline CDR1 LNHDA, CDR2 SQIVND (reference sequence). V was cut by 4 bases and J by 8 bases, with 14 bases left in between. CDR3 in DNA: TGTGCCAGTAGTAGGGGCCCTCAGGAAGAAGCTTTCTTT. Its protein is CASSRGPQEEAFF.

This clone was seen ten or more times. Other DNA sequences of this sample code for an identical CDR3. The gene calls are TRBV11-3 and TRBJ2-2; D not resolved. Germline V gives CDR1 SGHNT, CDR2 YENEEA. The CDR3 consists of 13 residues. The ends were cut back, 5 bases at V and 2 bases at J, with 6 bases in the middle. The CDR3 loop is CASSLLNTGELFF. CDR3 DNA: TGTGCCAGCAGCCTCCTCAACACCGGGGAGCTGTTTTTT.

This sequence joins TRBV10-2 and TRBJ2-7, with 9 nucleotides matching TRBD1. With 6 bases clipped from V and 3 bases from J, the junction kept 6 bases outside the gene matches. The CDR3 length is 14 residues. Germline CDR1 reads WSHSY; CDR2 reads SAAADI. CDR3 protein: CASRGQGLGYEQYF. The CDR3, as DNA: TGCGCCAGCAGGGGACAGGGTCTGGGCTACGAGCAGTACTTC.

This chain joins TRBV19 and TRBJ1-1, with 7 bases matching TRBD1. CDR3 length: 13 residues. Germline trimming cut 2 bases from V and 3 bases from J; bases unmatched to any gene: 0. Germline loops: CDR1 LNHDA, CDR2 SQIVND (reference sequence). For the CDR3, the DNA is TGTGCCAGTAGTATACAGGGGGACACTGAAGCTTTCTTT. Its protein is CASSIQGDTEAFF.

V is TRBV28 and J is TRBJ2-6; possibly TRBD1 for D (6 bases). CDR3 length: 15 residues. Looked up from germline, CDR1 is MDHEN and CDR2 is SYDVKM. The germline V and J ends were trimmed by 6 bases and 2 bases, with 11 bases remaining between them. CDR3 bases: TGTGCCAGCAGAGAACAGGGCCCTGGGGCCAACGTCCTGACTTTC. Protein sequence: CASREQGPGANVLTF.

This chain connects TRBV5-1 to TRBJ2-7; tentatively, D is TRBD1 (6 bases). V lost 2 bases to trimming and J lost 0 bases, with 12 bases between them. The CDR3 is 15 amino acids. Germline CDR1 SGHRS, CDR2 YFSETQ. Here the CDR3 DNA reads TGCGCCAGCAGCTTTCTACAGGGCGTCTCCTACGAGCAGTACTTC. Residues: CASSFLQGVSYEQYF.

The chain has TRBV19 and TRBJ1-5, with D maybe TRBD1 (6 bases). This CDR3 is built from 17 residues. The germline CDR1 and CDR2 sequences are LNHDA and SQIVND (reference sequence). Trimming cost V 4 bases and J 3 bases, with 19 bases left between them. CDR3: CASSSRREGGYNQPQHF. CDR3 nucleotide sequence: TGTGCCAGTAGTAGTAGGAGGGAGGGGGGTTACAATCAGCCCCAGCATTTT.

The chain uses TRBV18 and TRBJ2-7; 12 nucleotides line up with TRBD2. Germline V gene lookup returns CDR1 KGHSH and CDR2 LQKENI. This CDR3 is 15 amino acids long. V lost 5 bases to trimming and J lost 2 bases; unmatched junction nucleotides: 4. CDR3 in DNA: TGTGCCAGCTCAAATGGACTAGCGGGAACCTACGAGCAGTACTTC. Translated: CASSNGLAGTYEQYF.

This rearrangement joins TRBV28 to TRBJ1-1; D remains unclear. The CDR3 contains 15 residues. V was shortened by 7 bases and J by 6 bases, with 21 bases between the two germline ends. Germline CDR1 MDHEN, CDR2 SYDVKM. The CDR3, as DNA: TGTGCCAGCAAAGCCGGGAGTCCGTTAAAGGCTGAAGCTTTCTTT. It yields the protein CASKAGSPLKAEAFF.

This clone was seen only once. This sequence joins TRBV7-9 and TRBJ2-1, with TRBD2 as a possible D gene (7 bases). The CDR3 runs 15 residues. Trimming took 5 bases from V and 3 from J, leaving 14 bases between them. Germline loops: CDR1 SEHNR, CDR2 FQNEAQ (reference sequence). DNA for the CDR3: TGTGCCAGCAGCCCCCGGGGGGCCGGCTACAATGAGCAGTTCTTC. Its translation: CASSPRGAGYNEQFF.

This chain connects TRBV6-5 to TRBJ1-1, with unresolved D. CDR1 MNHEY and CDR2 SVGAGI come from the germline V gene. V lost 6 bases, J lost 4 bases, and 18 bases lay in between. CDR3 size: 15 residues. The CDR3 protein is CASSPTGRMGTEAFF. The DNA for the CDR3 is TGTGCCAGCAGCCCCACTGGGAGGATGGGCACTGAAGCTTTCTTT.

The chain recombines TRBV5-5 with TRBJ2-7; D call uncertain. The germline V and J ends were trimmed by 5 bases and 0 bases, with 12 bases remaining between them. Germline assignment: CDR1 SGHKS and CDR2 YYEKEE (reference sequence). The CDR3 spans 14 residues. The CDR3 bases are TGTGCCAGCAGTCAGGCTGGCATCTCCTACGAGCAGTACTTC. This codes for CASSQAGISYEQYF.

For the CDR3, the DNA is TGTGCCAGCAGTTCTATACTACAGGGGACCGGCGACGAGCAGTACTTC. Its protein product is CASSSILQGTGDEQYF. V and J are TRBV27 and TRBJ2-7, with 7 bases fitting TRBD1. After removal of 4 bases from V and 5 bases from J, the junction contained 14 bases not matched to a gene. Germline CDR1 reads MNHEY; CDR2 reads SMNVEV (reference sequence). This CDR3 comprises 16 residues.

The chain employs TRBV7-6 and TRBJ2-1; TRBD2 matches at 12 bases. Germline V gene data show CDR1 as SGHVS and CDR2 as FNYEAQ. The CDR3 contains 15 residues. Germline trimming cut 1 base from V and 9 bases from J; bases unmatched to any gene: 4. CDR3: CASSLVGTSGSEQFF. DNA of the CDR3: TGTGCCAGCAGCTTAGTGGGGACTAGCGGGTCTGAGCAGTTCTTC.

The rearrangement links TRBV10-1 to TRBJ1-2; D may be TRBD1 (6 bases). The V gene's germline CDR1 is WNHNN and CDR2 SYGVQD (reference sequence). The CDR3 contains 12 residues. V lost 6 bases and J 4 bases, leaving 9 bases between the germline ends. CDR3 amino acids: CASRDSVYGYTF. The CDR3 nucleotides are TGCGCCAGCAGGGACAGCGTCTATGGCTACACCTTC.

The chain joins TRBV6-5 to TRBJ1-1, with a weak D call TRBD1 (5 bases). The germline V gene has CDR1 MNHEY and CDR2 SVGAGI. The CDR3 has 16 amino acids. Trimming stripped 2 bases from V and 4 bases from J, with 17 bases between. The CDR3 DNA is TGTGCCAGCAGTTACCTAATGAGGGGAGGGCTCACTGAAGCTTTCTTT. Its protein product is CASSYLMRGGLTEAFF.

The chain is built from TRBV7-9 and TRBJ2-3; weak D call: TRBD1 (6 bases). The V end lost 3 bases, the J end lost 6 bases, and 13 bases lay between the germline ends. The CDR3 has 14 residues. Germline values: CDR1 SEHNR, CDR2 FQNEAQ (reference sequence). This CDR3 reads CASSFLNRDDTQYF. The CDR3 DNA reads as TGTGCCAGCAGCTTTTTGAACAGGGACGATACGCAGTATTTT.

J is TRBJ2-2 and V is TRBV15, with D possibly being TRBD2 (6 bases). CDR1 and CDR2 (germline): LNHNV, YYDKDF (reference sequence). Trimming removed 3 bases from V and 0 bases from J, with 23 bases in between. This CDR3 comprises 20 residues. CDR3 sequence (DNA): TGTGCCACCAGCAGGGTATGGCCAGGGTTAGCGGCCTCGAACACCGGGGAGCTGTTTTTT. Amino acid sequence: CATSRVWPGLAASNTGELFF.

The chain is built from TRBV6-2 or TRBV6-3 and TRBJ1-2; the D is unclear. Trimming took 7 bases from V and 2 from J, leaving 14 bases between them. Germline V gene lookup returns CDR1 MNHEY and CDR2 SVGEGT. The CDR3 runs 14 residues. The CDR3 reads CASIPQEGNYGYTF. In DNA, the CDR3 is TGTGCCAGCATCCCCCAAGAGGGCAACTATGGCTACACCTTC.

This chain uses TRBV11-3 with TRBJ2-1; 10 bases line up with TRBD1. The CDR3 totals 16 residues. In germline, CDR1 is SGHNT, CDR2 YENEEA. Trimming cost V 8 bases and J 7 bases; bases outside gene matches: 14. This chain's CDR3 is CASRSGQGGKNNEQFF. The CDR3 bases are TGTGCCAGCCGTTCTGGACAGGGGGGAAAAAATAATGAGCAGTTCTTC.

The rearrangement uses TRBV3-1 (or the pseudogene TRBV3-2) and TRBJ2-7, with 11 bases lining up with TRBD2. CDR3 size: 15 residues. CDR1 and CDR2 (germline): LGHDT, YNNKEL (reference sequence). The ends lost 1 base at V and 6 bases at J; junction bases unmatched: 5. CDR3 protein: CASSQGPSGRFEQYF. The CDR3 DNA sequence: TGTGCCAGCAGCCAAGGGCCTAGCGGGAGGTTCGAGCAGTACTTC.

The chain joins TRBV14 to TRBJ2-1; possible D gene TRBD1, 6 bases. The CDR3 totals 17 residues. From germline, CDR1 is SGHDN and CDR2 FVKESK. Trimming cost V 2 bases and J 0 bases, with 14 bases left between them. The CDR3 loop is CASSQTLGQYSYNEQFF. The CDR3 bases are TGTGCCAGCAGCCAAACCTTAGGACAGTACTCCTACAATGAGCAGTTCTTC.